Below, one T cell receptor beta chain is given with its context. Its specificity is not known. CDR1 is SGHRS and CDR2 is YFSETQ in the germline V gene. The J segment lost 3 bases and the V segment lost 6 bases, leaving 8 bases of the junction unmatched. CDR3 length equals 15 residues. This sample was included in a study of Ad26.COV2.S vaccination and SARS-CoV-2 variants. As for the study in general: The donor belonged to the COV1001 Ad26.COV2.S trial arm.

Study-level results: People given the vaccine had a wider spike-specific TCR breadth than placebo recipients did. Post-vaccination spike-specific CD8+ and CD4+ T cell responses reportedly had substantial breadth.

Here immunoSEQ multiplex PCR was the method, and the copy in TCRdb shows in-frame clones only, minus some. The table lists roughly 350,000 clones, about 87% of them singletons. Treatment specified: roughly 19 received Ad26.COV2.S at low or high dose, single or two shots; several received placebo; per-sample allocation not given. Vaccine and placebo recipients were sampled on day 63 after the first injection. It was Wuhan-strain SARS-CoV-2 spike that the Ad26 vaccine vector expressed. This sequence was found in a person between 18 and 60 years old who received the Ad26.COV2.S COVID-19 vaccine or a placebo. The rearrangement uses TRBV5-1 and TRBJ2-3, with 9 positions matching TRBD1. The specimen comprised peripheral blood, sampled in a trial of Ad26.COV2.S vaccine versus placebo. CDR3 protein: CASKRQGEDTDTQYF. In DNA, the CDR3 is TGCGCCAGCAAGCGACAGGGGGAGGATACAGATACGCAGTATTTT.